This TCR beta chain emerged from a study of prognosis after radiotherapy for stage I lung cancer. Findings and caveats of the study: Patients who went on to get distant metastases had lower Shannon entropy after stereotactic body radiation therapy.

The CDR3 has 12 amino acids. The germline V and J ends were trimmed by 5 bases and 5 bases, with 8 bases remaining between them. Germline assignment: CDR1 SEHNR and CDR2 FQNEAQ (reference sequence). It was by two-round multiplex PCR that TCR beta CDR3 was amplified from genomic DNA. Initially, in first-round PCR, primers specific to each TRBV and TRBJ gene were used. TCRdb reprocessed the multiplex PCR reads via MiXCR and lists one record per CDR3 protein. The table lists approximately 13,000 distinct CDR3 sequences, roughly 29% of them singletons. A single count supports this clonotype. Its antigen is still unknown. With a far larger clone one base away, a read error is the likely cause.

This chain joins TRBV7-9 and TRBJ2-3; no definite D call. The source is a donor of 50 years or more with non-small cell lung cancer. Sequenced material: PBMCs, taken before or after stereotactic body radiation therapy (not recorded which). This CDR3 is CASSLHLDTQYF. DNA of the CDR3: TGTGCCAGCAGCCTGCACCTAGATACGCAGTATTTT.